These 2 T cell receptor beta chains were sequenced from one sample in a study of cytomegalovirus exposure and HLA in healthy donors. Primers for the PCR totalled 60 Vbeta and 13 Jbeta. Sequenced by immunoSEQ multiplex PCR; TCRdb stores in-frame clones only, minus some. The sample lists about 110,000 clones, around two thirds seen once, with 3.8% in the top ten. The sequenced sample consisted of PBMCs. The receptor set was obtained from a man aged 25-45 years in good health and CMV-seropositive.

V gene TRBV27 combines with J gene TRBJ1-5; no clear D gene. The CDR3 has 15 residues. CDR1 MNHEY and CDR2 SMNVEV come from the germline V gene (reference sequence). V was trimmed by 3 bases and J by 0 bases, leaving 9 bases between them. The CDR3 nucleotides are TGTGCCAGCAGTTTCAAGAGCAATAGCAATCAGCCCCAGCATTTT. Its protein product is CASSFKSNSNQPQHF.

This chain uses TRBV7-9 with TRBJ2-1; weak D call: TRBD2 (6 bases). In germline, CDR1 is SEHNR, CDR2 FQNEAQ (reference sequence). The CDR3 loop spans 16 amino acids. V lost 3 bases and J lost 0, with 12 bases in between. CDR3 DNA: TGTGCCAGCAGCTTGCTAGCGTTGAGCTCCTACAATGAGCAGTTCTTC. Residues: CASSLLALSSYNEQFF.